A single sample gave rise to the 31 T cell receptor beta chains below, sequenced in a study of graft-versus-host responses after intestinal transplantation. TCRdb's table, derived via immunoSEQ multiplex PCR, lists solely in-frame clones and lacks some. The repertoire holds roughly 50,000 clones, with about 90% as singletons. Sequences were derived from PBMCs, sampled more than 650 days after intestinal transplant. These receptors were obtained from a human patient who received an intestinal transplant, so some T cells may come from the graft donor.

The chain is built from TRBV2 and TRBJ2-3; 7 positions agree with TRBD2. Per germline, CDR1 SNHLY and CDR2 FYNNEI. V lost 7 bases, J lost 6 bases, and 7 bases stayed unmatched. This CDR3 comprises 13 residues. Written as DNA, the CDR3 is TGTGCCAGCAATGCGGGGGAATTGGATACGCAGTATTTT. Residues: CASNAGELDTQYF.

The rearrangement links TRBV27 to TRBJ2-5, with a weak D call TRBD1 (5 bases). CDR1 is MNHEY and CDR2 is SMNVEV in the germline V gene (reference sequence). This CDR3 spans 13 amino acids. V was shortened by 4 bases and J by 5 bases, with 11 bases between the two germline ends. The CDR3 nucleotides read TGTGCCAGCAGTTCGACAGCCAGGGAGACCCAGTACTTC. Its protein product is CASSSTARETQYF.

CDR3 residues: CASRPRTGGEGDTQYF. The CDR3 DNA follows: TGTGCCAGCAGACCTAGGACAGGGGGAGAGGGAGATACGCAGTATTTT. The chain combines TRBV2 with TRBJ2-3; TRBD1 matches at 10 bases. V shed 6 bases, J shed 5 bases, and the junction held 11 bases outside the gene matches. This CDR3 has 16 residues. Germline V gene data show CDR1 as SNHLY and CDR2 as FYNNEI.

This chain joins TRBV30 and TRBJ2-5; 10 bases line up with TRBD2. This CDR3 is built from 15 residues. Germline trimming cut 1 base from V and 4 bases from J; bases unmatched to any gene: 6. In germline, CDR1 is GTSNPN, CDR2 SVGIG (reference sequence). For the CDR3, the DNA is TGTGCCTGGAGTGCCAGCGGGGGGGCCGGAGAGACCCAGTACTTC. Translation gives CAWSASGGAGETQYF.

The V call is TRBV7-3, the J call TRBJ2-5, with 10 bases that match TRBD2. The CDR3 extends over 15 amino acids. The J segment lost 2 bases and the V segment lost 0 bases, leaving 0 bases of the junction unmatched. CDR1 is SGHTA and CDR2 is FQGTGA in the germline V gene. Here the CDR3 DNA reads TGTGCCAGCAGCTTAACTAGCGGGAGGCAAGAGACCCAGTACTTC. Its protein is CASSLTSGRQETQYF.

The chain joins TRBV11-2 to TRBJ1-4; D perhaps matches TRBD1 (6 bases). The V gene lost 6 bases and the J gene lost 8 bases, with 19 bases spanning the gap. Germline V lookup: CDR1 SGHAT, CDR2 FQNNGV. The CDR3 totals 15 residues. CDR3 in DNA: TGTGCCAGCAGTCCCCGGGCGACAGGAGGAGAAAAACTGTTTTTT. It yields the protein CASSPRATGGEKLFF.

The CDR3 region has the DNA TGCGCCAGCAGCCCCCTGGCGGGGGGGCCAGTTGAGCAGTTCTTC. It specifies CASSPLAGGPVEQFF. The V call is TRBV5-1, the J call TRBJ2-1, with TRBD2 matching over 9 bases. Germline lookup yields CDR1 SGHRS and CDR2 YFSETQ. CDR3 length: 15 residues. The trim removed 4 bases at V and 9 bases at J, leaving 11 bases unmatched.

This chain joins TRBV4-1 and TRBJ2-1; no reliable D call. The V gene lost 0 bases and the J gene lost 0 bases, with 15 bases spanning the gap. This CDR3 region has 18 residues. Germline assignment: CDR1 MGHRA and CDR2 YSYEKL. The DNA for the CDR3 is TGCGCCAGCAGCCAAGAGACGATTTCTGCATACTCCTACAATGAGCAGTTCTTC. It yields the protein CASSQETISAYSYNEQFF.

DNA of the CDR3: TGTGCCAGCAGCGTAGACGAAGGTTCAGAGACCCAGTACTTC. Translating gives CASSVDEGSETQYF. The genes are TRBV9 and TRBJ2-5; no clear D gene. CDR3 length: 14 residues. Deletions cut 0 bases from V and 4 bases from J, with 10 bases between. CDR1 and CDR2 (germline): SGDLS, YYNGEE. The whole variable domain, filled in from reference TRBV9 and TRBJ2-5, reads DSGVTQTPKHLITATGQRVTLRCSPRSGDLSVYWYQQSLDQGLQFLIQYYNGEERAKGNILERFSAQQFPDLHSELNLSSLELGDSALYFCASSVDEGSETQYFGPGTRLLVL.

CDR3 loop: CASSRVSNYGYTF. In DNA form, the CDR3 reads TGTGCCAGCAGTCGGGTCTCCAACTATGGCTACACCTTC. The V call is TRBV7-2, the J call TRBJ1-2; D unresolved. Per the germline V gene, CDR1 is SGHTA and CDR2 is FQGNSA. The V and J ends lost 6 bases and 2 bases respectively, with 10 bases between them. This CDR3 is 13 amino acids long.

This rearrangement joins TRBV15 to TRBJ2-7; D is unresolved. Per the germline V gene, CDR1 is LNHNV and CDR2 is YYDKDF (reference sequence). Trimming took off 0 bases at V and 6 bases at J, with 15 bases between the two ends. CDR3 length: 15 amino acids. CDR3 nucleotides: TGTGCCACCAGCAGAGATGATCTGCTCTCCGTCGAGCAGTACTTC. As protein: CATSRDDLLSVEQYF.

The chain joins TRBV12-5 to TRBJ2-1; 11 bases match TRBD1. This CDR3 is built from 16 residues. Germline V CDR1 and CDR2: LGHNT, FRNRAP. The trim removed 6 bases at V and 12 bases at J, leaving 16 bases unmatched. The DNA of the CDR3 is TGTGCTAGTGGCCACGCCCGGACAGGGGGCCTAAGGGGGCAGTTCTTC. Translating it yields CASGHARTGGLRGQFF.

This clone was seen only once. The chain links TRBV29-1 to TRBJ2-7; weak D call: TRBD2 (5 bases). The CDR3 is 12 residues long. Germline values: CDR1 SQVTM, CDR2 ANQGSEA. With 4 bases removed from V and 5 bases from J, the gap between germline ends came to 12 bases. For the CDR3, the DNA is TGCAGCGTTGTCCGGGGATCCAACGAGCAGTACTTC. Protein product: CSVVRGSNEQYF.

In DNA form, the CDR3 reads TGTGCCATCAGTTTCCTTTCAAGGGACAGGGAAACCTACGAGCAGTACTTC. The encoded protein is CAISFLSRDRETYEQYF. The chain has TRBV10-3 and TRBJ2-7; 9 positions agree with TRBD1. The CDR3 length is 17 residues. J gave up 2 bases and V 5 bases, and 13 bases lay outside the gene matches. Germline V gives CDR1 ENHRY, CDR2 SYGVKD.

The chain links TRBV4-2 to TRBJ2-5; D unclear. This CDR3 has 13 amino acids. Per the germline V gene, CDR1 is LGHNA and CDR2 is YNFKEQ. V was trimmed by 1 base and J by 2 bases, leaving 5 bases between them. CDR3 sequence (DNA): TGTGCCAGCAGCCAAGGACCACAAGAGACCCAGTACTTC. Its translation: CASSQGPQETQYF.

The V and J genes are TRBV10-3 and TRBJ2-3; no definite D call. Looked up from germline, CDR1 is ENHRY and CDR2 is SYGVKD. Trimming shortened V by 2 bases and J by 5 bases, and 8 bases separated the two germline ends. The CDR3 has 13 residues. As DNA, the CDR3 is TGTGCCATCAGTGAGGAGTGGGGAGATACGCAGTATTTT. Protein: CAISEEWGDTQYF.

The chain joins TRBV2 to TRBJ1-1; 10 nucleotides line up with TRBD1. J lost 4 bases, V lost 4 bases, and 3 bases had no gene match. CDR1 and CDR2 (germline): SNHLY, FYNNEI. This CDR3 spans 14 amino acids. The CDR3: CASSGDRGGTEAFF. CDR3 DNA: TGTGCCAGCAGTGGGGACAGGGGAGGCACTGAAGCTTTCTTT.

The J gene is TRBJ1-4, the V gene TRBV19; D ambiguous. The germline gives CDR1 LNHDA, CDR2 SQIVND (reference sequence). V lost 4 bases, J lost 2 bases, and 11 bases lay in between. The CDR3 consists of 15 residues. CDR3 sequence: CASSRLGITNEKLFF. In DNA form, the CDR3 reads TGTGCCAGTAGTAGACTAGGGATCACTAATGAAAAACTGTTTTTT.

CDR3 in DNA: TGTGCCAGCAGCTTGATAGGACAGGGGGCACTTCAGCCCCAGCATTTT. This encodes CASSLIGQGALQPQHF. V and J are TRBV5-5 and TRBJ1-5; 11 bases fit TRBD1. V shed 1 base and J 6 bases; nucleotides not matched to a gene: 6. Germline CDR1 is SGHKS and CDR2 is YYEKEE (reference sequence). The CDR3 length is 16 residues.

The chain joins TRBV27 to TRBJ2-7; no clear D gene. This CDR3 is built from 15 residues. CDR1 and CDR2 from the germline V gene are MNHEY and SMNVEV (reference sequence). V dropped 5 bases and J dropped 4 bases, with 18 bases sitting between them. CDR3 DNA: TGTGCCAGCAGTCGCAATGTTGAGAGACCTTACGAGCAGTACTTC. Its translation is CASSRNVERPYEQYF.

This sequence joins TRBV11-3 and TRBJ1-1, with D perhaps matching TRBD1 (5 bases). V was cut by 3 bases and J by 6 bases, with 20 bases left in between. Per germline, CDR1 SGHNT and CDR2 YENEEA. The CDR3 totals 16 residues. CDR3 DNA sequence: TGTGCCAGCAGCTTGGTCCGGGGCGACAAGAGGCCTGAAGCTTTCTTT. It yields the protein CASSLVRGDKRPEAFF.

The chain joins TRBV5-6 to TRBJ2-4; D is unresolved. This CDR3 is built from 15 residues. The V end lost 4 bases, the J end lost 5 bases, and 16 bases lay between the germline ends. Per the germline V gene, CDR1 is SGHDT and CDR2 is YYEEEE. The CDR3 is CASSPSATPQNIQYF. DNA for the CDR3: TGTGCCAGCAGCCCCAGCGCTACCCCCCAAAACATTCAGTACTTC.

This clone was found once. V and J are TRBV7-9 and TRBJ2-1, with D maybe TRBD2 (6 bases). This CDR3 contains 17 residues. Germline CDR1 SEHNR, CDR2 FQNEAQ (reference sequence). The V end lost 1 base, the J end lost 7 bases, and 20 bases lay between the germline ends. This chain's CDR3 is CASSLEFRGTGRNEQFF. The DNA of the CDR3 is TGTGCCAGCAGCTTAGAATTCCGGGGAACGGGGAGGAATGAGCAGTTCTTC.

CDR3 coding DNA: TGTGCCAGTAGTGTTTCCGGGACAGGGATTTCTGAAGCTTTCTTT. Translation: CASSVSGTGISEAFF. The chain combines TRBV19 with TRBJ1-1; 9 bases align to TRBD1. V lost 5 bases and J lost 6; bases outside the gene matches: 10. Germline assignment: CDR1 LNHDA and CDR2 SQIVND (reference sequence). The CDR3 contains 15 residues. The full variable domain, in which reference TRBV19 and TRBJ1-1 provide the parts outside the CDR3, is DGGITQSPKYLFRKEGQNVTLSCEQNLNHDAMYWYRQDPGQGLRLIYYSQIVNDFQKGDIAEGYSVSREKKESFPLTVTSAQKNPTAFYLCASSVSGTGISEAFFGQGTRLTVV.

V usage is TRBV19 and J usage is TRBJ2-7; D is tentatively TRBD1 or TRBD2 (5 bases each). Germline lookup yields CDR1 LNHDA and CDR2 SQIVND (reference sequence). CDR3 size: 13 residues. Trimming took 3 bases from V and 2 from J, leaving 8 bases between them. DNA of the CDR3: TGTGCCAGTAGTATTGAGGGGCCCTACGAGCAGTACTTC. Residues: CASSIEGPYEQYF. Looking up the rest from reference TRBV19 and TRBJ2-7 gives the full variable domain: DGGITQSPKYLFRKEGQNVTLSCEQNLNHDAMYWYRQDPGQGLRLIYYSQIVNDFQKGDIAEGYSVSREKKESFPLTVTSAQKNPTAFYLCASSIEGPYEQYFGPGTRLTVT.

The J gene is TRBJ1-3, the V gene TRBV6-5; D uncertain. The CDR3 sequence is 15 residues long. From germline, CDR1 is MNHEY and CDR2 SVGAGI. Trimming cost V 7 bases and J 0 bases, with 13 bases left between them. The CDR3 DNA reads TGTGCCAGCACCCCGGACGGACCCTCTGGAAACACCATATATTTT. This gives the protein CASTPDGPSGNTIYF.

The chain links TRBV10-2 to TRBJ1-1; D possibly corresponds to TRBD1 (5 bases). The CDR3 extends over 14 amino acids. Germline V CDR1 and CDR2: WSHSY, SAAADI. Trimming took 4 bases from V and 1 from J, leaving 10 bases between them. The CDR3 DNA sequence: TGCGCCAGCAGTGGGACAACGGGGAACACTGAAGCTTTCTTT. It yields the protein CASSGTTGNTEAFF.

The J gene is TRBJ1-4, the V gene TRBV18, with D unresolved. The V gene lost 4 bases and the J gene lost 5 bases, with 8 bases spanning the gap. The CDR3 is 13 amino acids. Germline V CDR1 and CDR2: KGHSH, LQKENI. This CDR3 is CASSQGENEKLFF. The CDR3 DNA is TGTGCCAGCTCACAAGGAGAAAATGAAAAACTGTTTTTT.

The rearrangement joins TRBV2 to TRBJ2-2; D possibly uses TRBD1 or TRBD2 (5 bases each). CDR3 length equals 12 residues. Trimming pared 7 bases from V and 6 bases from J, leaving 9 bases between. The germline CDR1 and CDR2 sequences are SNHLY and FYNNEI. This CDR3 reads CASKRGPGELFF. Here the CDR3 DNA reads TGTGCCAGCAAGAGGGGACCCGGGGAGCTGTTTTTT. The full variable domain, completed using reference TRBV2 and TRBJ2-2, is EPEVTQTPSHQVTQMGQEVILRCVPISNHLYFYWYRQILGQKVEFLVSFYNNEISEKSEIFDDQFSVERPDGSNFTLKIRSTKLEDSAMYFCASKRGPGELFFGEGSRLTVL.

This chain connects TRBV15 to TRBJ1-2; D call uncertain. Germline V lookup: CDR1 LNHNV, CDR2 YYDKDF (reference sequence). The CDR3 has 15 residues. Trimming cost V 0 bases and J 3 bases, with 11 bases left between them. The DNA for the CDR3 is TGTGCCACCAGCAGAGATCCTAACGCTGACTATGGCTACACCTTC. This codes for CATSRDPNADYGYTF.

The genes are TRBV19 and TRBJ2-5; TRBD1 matches at 8 bases. There are 15 residues in the CDR3. Trimming removed 5 bases from V and 4 bases from J; junction bases left unmatched: 9. From germline, CDR1 is LNHDA and CDR2 SQIVND (reference sequence). CDR3 loop: CASSDQGALVETQYF. The CDR3 coding sequence is TGTGCCAGTAGTGACCAGGGGGCTTTGGTAGAGACCCAGTACTTC.